The clone carrying this T cell receptor beta chain has just a few counts. The antigen is undetermined. Stable hyperthyroidism: no ophthalmopathy progression over 18 months of follow-up. Participants, patients aged 18 to 65, had newly diagnosed hyperthyroidism with a duration under 2 months. From more than 9.5 ml of fresh peripheral blood, PBMCs were isolated. Researchers amplified the TCR beta CDR3 regions from RNA transcripts. Using the HTBI primer set, a first-round RT-PCR was run on the TCR CDR3. TCRdb reanalysed the multiplex PCR reads using MiXCR and keeps one entry per CDR3 protein. The repertoire consists of roughly 380,000 distinct CDR3 sequences, with approximately 14% occurring once and the leading ten covering approximately 11%. This sample was taken from a study of T cells in Graves' hyperthyroidism and ophthalmopathy. Overall study results and limits: In blood, most of the thyroid clonotypes expanded above 0.001 were also present.

This TCR derives from a woman aged 60 to 75 with Graves' hyperthyroidism. What was sequenced was blood.

CDR3 DNA: TGTGCCAGCAGCTTGGGGGCTAGCGGGCTCGAGAACTACGAGCAGTACTTC. This translates into CASSLGASGLENYEQYF. The rearrangement joins TRBV5-8 to TRBJ2-7; 8 bases match TRBD2. The germline V gene encodes CDR1 SGHTS and CDR2 YDEGEE. The CDR3 is 17 residues long. V was pared by 0 bases and J by 3 bases, with 11 bases of the junction left unmatched.